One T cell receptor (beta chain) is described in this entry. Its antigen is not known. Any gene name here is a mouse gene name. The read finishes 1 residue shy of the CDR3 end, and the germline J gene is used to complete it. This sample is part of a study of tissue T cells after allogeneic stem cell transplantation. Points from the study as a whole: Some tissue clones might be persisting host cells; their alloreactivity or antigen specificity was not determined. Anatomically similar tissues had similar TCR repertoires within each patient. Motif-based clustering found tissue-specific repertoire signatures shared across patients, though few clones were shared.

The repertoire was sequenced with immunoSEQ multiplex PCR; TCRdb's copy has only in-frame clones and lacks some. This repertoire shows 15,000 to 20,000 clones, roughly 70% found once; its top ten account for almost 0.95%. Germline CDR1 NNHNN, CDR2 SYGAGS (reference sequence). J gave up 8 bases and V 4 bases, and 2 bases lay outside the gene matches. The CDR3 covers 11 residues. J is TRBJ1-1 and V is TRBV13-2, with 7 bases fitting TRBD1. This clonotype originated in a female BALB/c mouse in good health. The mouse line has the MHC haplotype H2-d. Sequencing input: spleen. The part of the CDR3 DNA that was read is TGTGCCAGCGGTCGACAGGGCGAAGTCTTC. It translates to CASGRQGEVF. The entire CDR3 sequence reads CASGRQGEVFF.